Reported below is one TCR beta chain. This sample was included in a study of OX40 agonist ivuxolimab in advanced cancers. Turning to the study itself: Each patient was given ivuxolimab into a vein every 2 weeks, at 0.01 to 10 mg/kg. Head and neck, renal cell, melanoma or hepatocellular carcinoma were the cancers that dose-escalation patients had.

The V end lost 1 base, the J end lost 6 bases, and 12 bases lay between the germline ends. The CDR3 sequence is 14 residues long. Germline V gene lookup returns CDR1 LGHNA and CDR2 YNFKEQ. Generated by immunoSEQ multiplex PCR, the TCRdb table keeps only in-frame clones and is missing some. The table records 14,000 to 15,000 clones, about 90% of them present only once. Autoimmune disease history or systemic immunosuppression disqualified patients. This chain joins TRBV4-2 and TRBJ1-1, with TRBD1 as a possible D gene (6 bases). The sequence was obtained from an adult with an advanced solid tumor such as melanoma, head and neck, liver or kidney cancer. The sample consisted of CD4+ or CD8+ T cells sorted from blood, taken in a trial of the OX40 agonist ivuxolimab. The CDR3 region is CASSQGGGGSEAFF. The CDR3 bases are TGTGCCAGCAGCCAAGGAGGGGGGGGATCTGAAGCTTTCTTT.